The sequence of this T cell receptor (beta chain) was determined in a study of T-cell memory formation after mild COVID-19. Unmatched junction bases numbered 7, after V lost 6 bases and J lost 5 bases. CDR1 and CDR2 (germline): DFQATT, SNEGSKA (reference sequence). The CDR3 runs 13 residues. 5'RACE primed at constant segments yielded TCR alpha and TCR beta cDNA libraries bearing sample barcodes and UMIs. TCRdb used MiXCR to reprocess the 5' RACE reads, holding one entry per CDR3 protein. This table has about 310,000 distinct CDR3 sequences, 19% appearing once. This clonotype was observed a few times. The chain has TRBV20-1 and TRBJ2-3; 8 nucleotides agree with TRBD1. The TCR was taken from a young man who had mild COVID-19 (a few samples of this study predate the infection). Cell type and time point are not known. Sequences were obtained from PBMCs or a T cell subset sorted from them (not recorded which). The CDR3 DNA reads TGCAGTGCCCCGGACAGGGCAGGAGATACGCAGTATTTT. This sequence encodes CSAPDRAGDTQYF.